This T cell receptor (beta chain) was obtained from a study of beta chain features in type 1 diabetes. Study observations and caveats: TCRB CDR3s from Type 1 diabetes patients were moderately but significantly shorter in all four CD4+ subsets. In the patient group, naive, central memory and Treg TCRB repertoires seemed more alike than in the healthy donor group. Unsettled here was the matter of whether HLA type influences TCRB rearrangement.

With respect to this clone: Its target is unknown.

The entirety of the isolated RNA underwent reverse transcription, so expressed TCRB transcripts were sequenced. Only in-frame clones appear in the TCRdb table, and some are missing; sequencing was by immunoSEQ multiplex PCR. Here the sample spans some 330,000 clones, roughly 13% being singletons. The CDR3 covers 13 residues. Trimming at V came to 6 bases and at J to 8 bases, leaving 3 bases not matched to a gene. Germline V gene data show CDR1 as MNHNS and CDR2 as SASEGT. This TCR derives from a woman younger than 35 with type 1 diabetes. Sequenced sample: naive CD4+ T cells from blood. The V and J genes are TRBV6-1 and TRBJ2-1; 11 bases map to TRBD2. CDR3 protein: CASRLAGDDEQFF. CDR3 bases: TGTGCCAGCAGACTAGCGGGAGATGATGAGCAGTTCTTC.